This T cell receptor beta chain was sequenced in a study of radiotherapy plus CTLA-4 blockade in lung cancer. Study-wide results and caveats: Alongside interferon-beta, early blood T cell clone dynamics were reportedly the best predictor of response.

The data were produced by immunoSEQ multiplex PCR, yet TCRdb's version contains in-frame clones alone and is incomplete. The sample holds 84,000 or so clones, about four fifths seen once. With 3 bases clipped from V and 5 bases from J, the junction kept 11 bases outside the gene matches. The CDR3 covers 16 residues. Per germline, CDR1 KGHSH and CDR2 LQKENI. As concerns this clone: Its matching antigen is unknown.

This sequence joins TRBV18 and TRBJ1-2; 8 bases map to TRBD1. Sequenced here: peripheral blood, sampled from a patient treated with radiotherapy plus ipilimumab. The TCR comes from a human donor with non-small cell lung cancer that progressed on radiotherapy plus ipilimumab. The DNA of the CDR3 is TGTGCCAGCTCACCCCAGGGGGCGCGAGAGGGATATGGCTACACCTTC. This sequence encodes CASSPQGAREGYGYTF.